A single sample gave rise to the 10 T cell receptor beta chains below, sequenced in a study of blood T cell repertoires in COVID-19. Clones were sequenced by immunoSEQ multiplex PCR, and TCRdb holds only the in-frame ones, with some missing. The profile covers under 75,000 clones, with roughly three quarters appearing a single time and 4.5% to 7% taken by the ten largest. Sequenced input: peripheral blood. These receptors originate from a woman in her sixties or seventies with acute or convalescent COVID-19.

This chain joins TRBV10-3 and TRBJ2-1; TRBD1 aligns across 8 bases. Germline V gene sequence: CDR1 ENHRY, CDR2 SYGVKD. The length of the CDR3 is 15 residues. V dropped 2 bases and J dropped 10; count of bases not matched to a gene: 10. CDR3 DNA sequence: TGTGCCATCAGTGAGAGACAGGGGAACTTAAACGAGCAGTTCTTC. It is translated as CAISERQGNLNEQFF.

The J gene is TRBJ2-5, the V gene TRBV4-3; TRBD1 agrees at 9 bases. V shed 4 bases and J 5 bases; nucleotides not matched to a gene: 8. Germline V lookup: CDR1 LGHNA, CDR2 YSLEER. There are 15 residues in the CDR3. CDR3 sequence: CASSRNRGPGETQYF. CDR3 nucleotides: TGCGCCAGCAGCCGAAACAGGGGGCCGGGGGAGACCCAGTACTTC.

The chain employs TRBV7-8 and TRBJ2-3; TRBD2 matches at 8 bases. CDR1 and CDR2 (germline): SGHVS, FQNEAQ. This CDR3 spans 16 amino acids. Unmatched junction bases numbered 10, after V lost 3 bases and J lost 5 bases. CDR3 amino acids: CASSFPSTGGLDTQYF. The CDR3 DNA follows: TGTGCCAGCAGCTTCCCGTCCACGGGGGGGCTAGATACGCAGTATTTT.

The chain couples TRBV5-1 to TRBJ1-1, with 10 bases matching TRBD1. The CDR3 is 19 amino acids. V lost 3 bases, J lost 3 bases, and 17 bases stayed unmatched. The germline CDR1 and CDR2 sequences are SGHRS and YFSETQ. The CDR3 loop reads CASSSSGTGAGLGYTEAFF. CDR3 nucleotide sequence: TGCGCCAGCAGCTCTTCCGGGACAGGGGCGGGTTTAGGCTACACTGAAGCTTTCTTT.

The table lists this clone with a few counts. The J gene is TRBJ2-2, the V gene TRBV7-3; TRBD2 aligns across 11 bases. The germline gives CDR1 SGHTA, CDR2 FQGTGA. V lost 5 bases and J lost 5; bases outside the gene matches: 7. There are 16 residues in the CDR3. CDR3 amino acids: CASSPGASGGTGELFF. CDR3 nucleotides: TGTGCCAGCAGCCCCGGGGCTAGCGGGGGGACCGGGGAGCTGTTTTTT.

The CDR3: CASSLGSWGTEATEAFF. The CDR3 DNA sequence: TGTGCCAGCAGCTTGGGGAGTTGGGGGACAGAGGCCACTGAAGCTTTCTTT. The rearrangement uses TRBV5-8 and TRBJ1-1; 7 nucleotides line up with TRBD1. Germline trimming cut 0 bases from V and 4 bases from J; bases unmatched to any gene: 12. The CDR3 is made up of 17 amino acids. Germline-derived CDR1 and CDR2 are SGHTS and YDEGEE. Supplemented by reference TRBV5-8 and TRBJ1-1, the full variable domain reads EAGVTQSPTHLIKTRGQQATLRCSPISGHTSVYWYQQALGLGLQFLLWYDEGEERNRGNFPPRFSGRQFPNYSSELNVNALELEDSALYLCASSLGSWGTEATEAFFGQGTRLTVV.

CDR3 region: CASSPRGVAAHEQYF. The CDR3 DNA follows: TGTGCCAGCTCACCCCGGGGGGTCGCAGCCCACGAGCAGTACTTC. This chain links TRBV18 with TRBJ2-7, with 7 bases that match TRBD2. This CDR3 contains 15 residues. With 3 bases clipped from V and 5 bases from J, the junction kept 10 bases outside the gene matches. From germline, CDR1 is KGHSH and CDR2 LQKENI.

The chain carries TRBV4-1 and TRBJ1-1; D is possibly TRBD1 (5 bases). Germline CDR1 is MGHRA and CDR2 is YSYEKL. The germline V and J ends were trimmed by 2 bases and 1 base, with 11 bases remaining between them. The CDR3 spans 15 residues. The CDR3 coding sequence is TGCGCCAGCAGCCAAAGGGGCCAACCGAACACTGAAGCTTTCTTT. It encodes CASSQRGQPNTEAFF.

The chain carries TRBV10-3 and TRBJ1-6, with TRBD1 matching 7 bases. CDR1 ENHRY and CDR2 SYGVKD come from the germline V gene. The CDR3 length is 16 residues. With 6 bases clipped from V and 10 bases from J, the junction kept 15 bases outside the gene matches. DNA of the CDR3: TGTGCCATCAGGCCGGGACAGTCAAGTCTTCGATCACCCCTCCACTTT. Its protein product is CAIRPGQSSLRSPLHF.

CDR3 sequence reads: CASSKRENTEAFF. CDR3 sequence (DNA): TGTGCCAGCAGTAAGCGAGAGAACACTGAAGCTTTCTTT. The V call is TRBV2, the J call TRBJ1-1, with D unclear. Germline values: CDR1 SNHLY, CDR2 FYNNEI. Trimming removed 5 bases at V and 1 base at J, with 8 bases between. This CDR3 is built from 13 residues.